Listed here is a single T cell receptor beta chain. Sequenced by immunoSEQ multiplex PCR; TCRdb stores in-frame clones only, minus some. The sample yields around 88,000 clones, around 80% seen once. Deletions cut 5 bases from V and 4 bases from J, with 20 bases between. The CDR3 has 16 amino acids. The germline V gene has CDR1 SGHTA and CDR2 FQGNSA. This entry belongs to a study of a mutant IDH1 vaccine in newly diagnosed glioma. Study details: Of treated patients, approximately 62% were men and about 38% women, averaging roughly 37 years.

Time point reported: baseline, week 1 (first vaccination visit). Treatment in this sample: pre-vaccination baseline after standard-of-care therapy. The astrocytomas were IDH1-mutant, ATRX-negative, and WHO grade 3 or 4. The specimen comprised PBMCs, sampled from a glioma patient treated with radiotherapy, temozolomide or both. The chain links TRBV7-2 to TRBJ1-1; no clear D gene. The sequence derives from a man aged 35 to 55 with glioma. Here the CDR3 reads CASSSRKGSSGTEAFF. The CDR3, as DNA: TGTGCCAGCAGCAGCCGAAAGGGAAGTTCAGGCACTGAAGCTTTCTTT.